These T cell receptor beta chains were read from a single sample in a study of immune cell composition in non-small cell lung cancer. Assay used: immunoSEQ multiplex PCR; TCRdb lists only in-frame clones, some missing. Altogether approximately 3,100 clones are present, around four fifths being singletons, with the ten largest covering approximately 9.6%. Sequenced material: lung tumor tissue. The origin of the receptors is a human donor with non-small cell lung cancer. Both conserved end residues are part of each CDR3. A D gene is named only where the DNA matches it firmly. Not all rows give a size; the values are once, few, many and, for expanded clones, a class.

D gene	clone size	V gene	J gene	CDR3 protein	CDR3 DNA
.	.	TRBV6-5	TRBJ2-7	CASSSVLGEQYF	TGTGCCAGCAGTTCGGTTCTCGGCGAGCAGTACTTC
.	once	TRBV27	TRBJ2-3	CASSEGGGSTDTQYF	TGTGCCAGCAGCGAAGGGGGGGGTTCCACAGATACGCAGTATTTT
.	.	TRBV7-2	TRBJ2-5	CASSLALGQEETQYF	TGTGCCAGCAGCTTAGCTCTTGGACAAGAAGAGACCCAGTACTTC
.	.	TRBV28	TRBJ2-7	CASSFYREGEQYF	TGTGCCAGCAGTTTCTACAGGGAGGGCGAGCAGTACTTC
.	few	TRBV7-3	TRBJ2-7	CASSSTGTGSQQYF	TGTGCCAGCAGCTCCACAGGAACAGGGAGTCAGCAGTACTTC
.	.	TRBV5-6	TRBJ1-3	CASSLLEAGNTIYF	TGTGCCAGCAGCTTGCTGGAGGCTGGAAACACCATATATTTT
.	.	TRBV28	TRBJ2-1	CASSSPAPENEQFF	TGTGCCAGCAGTTCCCCAGCGCCCGAGAATGAGCAGTTCTTC
.	.	TRBV7-2	TRBJ1-1	CASSLASDTEAFF	TGTGCCAGCAGCTTAGCGTCAGACACTGAAGCTTTCTTT
TRBD2	.	TRBV28	TRBJ2-7	CASRLAGGNYEQYF	TGTGCCAGCAGATTAGCGGGCGGGAACTACGAGCAGTACTTC
.	.	TRBV10-3	TRBJ2-7	CAISASLYEQYF	TGTGCCATCAGTGCCTCCTTATACGAGCAGTACTTC
TRBD2	.	TRBV27	TRBJ2-1	CASSSSGRAYNEQFF	TGTGCCAGCAGTTCAAGCGGGAGGGCCTACAATGAGCAGTTCTTC
.	.	TRBV2	TRBJ1-3	CASTLQSSGNTIYF	TGTGCCAGCACCTTACAGAGCTCTGGAAACACCATATATTTT
.	.	TRBV10-3	TRBJ2-3	CAISEVSADTQYF	TGTGCCATCAGTGAGGTCAGCGCAGATACGCAGTATTTT
TRBD1	.	TRBV10-3	TRBJ2-7	CAISAVPGQGSSSYEQYF	TGTGCCATCAGTGCCGTCCCGGGACAGGGCTCAAGCTCCTACGAGCAGTACTTC
TRBD1	.	TRBV9	TRBJ1-4	CASSVARQGANEKLFF	TGTGCCAGCAGCGTAGCTAGGCAGGGGGCGAATGAAAAACTGTTTTTT
.	.	TRBV4-1	TRBJ2-3	CASSLKMGPGATDTQYF	TGCGCCAGCAGCCTTAAAATGGGCCCTGGGGCCACAGATACGCAGTATTTT
.	.	TRBV15	TRBJ1-5	CATSSSEGRQPQHF	TGTGCCACCAGCAGTTCCGAGGGTCGGCAGCCCCAGCATTTT
TRBD2	.	TRBV27	TRBJ2-1	CASSLSGLAASYNEQFF	TGTGCCAGCAGTTTATCGGGACTAGCGGCCTCCTACAATGAGCAGTTCTTC
TRBD2	.	TRBV28	TRBJ2-7	CASSWVLAVYEQYF	TGTGCCAGCAGTTGGGTCCTAGCGGTATACGAGCAGTACTTC
TRBD2	.	TRBV29-1	TRBJ2-1	CSVNPGLASAEQFF	TGCAGCGTTAACCCGGGACTAGCATCGGCTGAGCAGTTCTTC
TRBD1	.	TRBV5-6	TRBJ2-3	CASRRTHGTGYTDTQYF	TGTGCCAGCAGAAGGACCCACGGGACAGGGTACACAGATACGCAGTATTTT
.	once	TRBV27	TRBJ1-4	CASSFTFPGEKLFF	TGTGCCAGCAGTTTCACATTTCCTGGTGAAAAACTGTTTTTT
.	.	TRBV2	TRBJ2-2	CASSESHRDNTGELFF	TGTGCCAGCAGTGAGTCGCACAGGGATAACACCGGGGAGCTGTTTTTT
.	.	TRBV5-4	TRBJ2-7	CASSLPGNGAYEQYF	TGTGCCAGCAGCTTGCCGGGGAATGGGGCCTACGAGCAGTACTTC
.	once	TRBV10-3	TRBJ2-1	CAISEVKGGPGEQFF	TGTGCCATCAGTGAGGTAAAAGGAGGGCCGGGGGAGCAGTTCTTC
.	.	TRBV7-3	TRBJ2-2	CASSLSQATGELFF	TGTGCCAGCAGCCTCTCCCAGGCAACCGGGGAGCTGTTTTTT
.	.	TRBV5-1	TRBJ2-3	CASSLSGRLDTQYF	TGCGCCAGCAGCTTGAGCGGGCGTCTCGATACGCAGTATTTT
.	.	TRBV19	TRBJ1-5	CASSFLSTGNQPQHF	TGTGCCAGTAGTTTTTTAAGCACCGGCAATCAGCCCCAGCATTTT
.	.	TRBV19	TRBJ1-1	CASSSAPRDTEAFF	TGTGCCAGTAGTTCCGCCCCCAGGGACACTGAAGCTTTCTTT
TRBD2	once	TRBV5-1	TRBJ2-3	CASSLEGRLAGEDTQYF	TGCGCCAGCAGCTTGGAGGGGAGGCTAGCGGGAGAGGATACGCAGTATTTT
.	.	TRBV5-1	TRBJ2-7	CASSLEAGSSYEQYF	TGCGCCAGCAGCTTGGAGGCGGGAAGCTCCTACGAGCAGTACTTC
TRBD1	.	TRBV5-4	TRBJ2-2	CASSRDRANTGELFF	TGTGCCAGCAGCCGGGACAGGGCGAACACCGGGGAGCTGTTTTTT
.	.	TRBV5-1	TRBJ2-7	CASSPAPGGGYGQYF	TGCGCCAGCAGCCCCGCGCCTGGAGGAGGCTACGGGCAGTACTTC
TRBD1	once	TRBV27	TRBJ2-5	CASSPGQGARKTQYF	TGTGCCAGCAGTCCCGGACAGGGGGCAAGGAAGACCCAGTACTTC
TRBD1	.	TRBV28	TRBJ1-5	CASSSGGNQPQHF	TGTGCCAGCAGTTCAGGGGGGAATCAGCCCCAGCATTTT
TRBD1	.	TRBV9	TRBJ1-4	CASSVMEGAVDEKLFF	TGTGCCAGCAGCGTAATGGAGGGGGCAGTGGATGAAAAACTGTTTTTT
TRBD1	.	TRBV6-5	TRBJ1-4	CASSRSGTDVSKLFF	TGTGCCAGCAGCCGATCCGGGACAGATGTTTCAAAACTGTTTTTT
.	.	TRBV10-3	TRBJ1-2	CAISGGGDTNYGYTF	TGTGCCATCAGCGGGGGGGGAGACACTAACTATGGCTACACCTTC
.	.	TRBV30	TRBJ2-6	CAWRQGTSGANVLTF	TGTGCCTGGAGGCAGGGAACCTCTGGGGCCAACGTCCTGACTTTC
.	.	TRBV10-3	TRBJ2-1	CAIKNPGAVKQFF	TGTGCCATCAAGAACCCAGGAGCGGTCAAACAGTTCTTC
.	.	TRBV6-1	TRBJ2-7	CASRPSGAREQYF	TGTGCCAGCAGACCGTCAGGGGCCCGCGAGCAGTACTTC
.	.	TRBV27	TRBJ2-1	CASSLPTRVQFF	TGTGCCAGCAGTCTACCGACTAGGGTGCAGTTCTTC
TRBD1	.	TRBV28	TRBJ1-2	CASRFVGTGNYGYTF	TGTGCCAGCAGGTTTGTTGGGACAGGGAACTATGGCTACACCTTC
.	.	TRBV28	TRBJ2-5	CASSLGGRRDETQYF	TGTGCCAGCAGTTTAGGTGGGAGGAGGGATGAGACCCAGTACTTC
.	once	TRBV27	TRBJ2-2	CASSLGRVLNTGELFF	TGTGCCAGCAGTTTAGGCAGGGTGTTGAACACCGGGGAGCTGTTTTTT
TRBD1	.	TRBV19	TRBJ2-3	CASRDRGTSTGTQYF	TGTGCCAGTCGCGACAGGGGCACTAGCACGGGTACGCAGTATTTT
.	.	TRBV6-5	TRBJ1-1	CASSTMGTEAFF	TGTGCCAGCAGCACTATGGGTACTGAAGCTTTCTTT